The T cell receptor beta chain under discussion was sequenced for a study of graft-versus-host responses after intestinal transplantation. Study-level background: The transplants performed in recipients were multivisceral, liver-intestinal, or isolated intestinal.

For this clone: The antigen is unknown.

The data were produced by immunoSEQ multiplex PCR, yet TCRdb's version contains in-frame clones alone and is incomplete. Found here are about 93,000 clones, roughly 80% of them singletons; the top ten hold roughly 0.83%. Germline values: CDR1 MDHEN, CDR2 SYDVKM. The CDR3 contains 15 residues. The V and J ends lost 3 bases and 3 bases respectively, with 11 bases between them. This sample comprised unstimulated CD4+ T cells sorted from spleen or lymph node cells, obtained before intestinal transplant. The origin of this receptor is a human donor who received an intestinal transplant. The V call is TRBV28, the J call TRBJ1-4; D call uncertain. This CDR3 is CASSLVPGANEKLFF. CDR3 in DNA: TGTGCCAGCAGTTTGGTCCCGGGTGCTAATGAAAAACTGTTTTTT.